Described below is a single T cell receptor (beta chain) sequence and its context. No antigen is known for it. V gave up 5 bases and J gave up 4 bases; unmatched junction bases: 14. CDR1 SGHTA and CDR2 FQGNSA come from the germline V gene. This CDR3 contains 17 residues. This specimen belongs to a study of cytomegalovirus exposure and HLA in healthy donors. PCR employed 60 Vbeta and 13 Jbeta primers. Profiling relied on immunoSEQ multiplex PCR, and the TCRdb table lists in-frame clones only, not all of them. The data hold over 80,000 clones, with 78% observed a single time. Study conclusions and caveats: Rarity held for most TCR sequences, but there were some public TCRs that occurred in many donors.

The chain is built from TRBV7-2 and TRBJ2-1; 7 nucleotides align to TRBD1. This receptor was taken from a woman aged 40 to 50 in good health and CMV-seronegative. The sequencing input was PBMCs. Here the CDR3 reads CASSPRGRQGKYNEQFF. CDR3 DNA: TGTGCCAGCAGCCCCAGGGGGAGACAGGGAAAGTACAATGAGCAGTTCTTC.